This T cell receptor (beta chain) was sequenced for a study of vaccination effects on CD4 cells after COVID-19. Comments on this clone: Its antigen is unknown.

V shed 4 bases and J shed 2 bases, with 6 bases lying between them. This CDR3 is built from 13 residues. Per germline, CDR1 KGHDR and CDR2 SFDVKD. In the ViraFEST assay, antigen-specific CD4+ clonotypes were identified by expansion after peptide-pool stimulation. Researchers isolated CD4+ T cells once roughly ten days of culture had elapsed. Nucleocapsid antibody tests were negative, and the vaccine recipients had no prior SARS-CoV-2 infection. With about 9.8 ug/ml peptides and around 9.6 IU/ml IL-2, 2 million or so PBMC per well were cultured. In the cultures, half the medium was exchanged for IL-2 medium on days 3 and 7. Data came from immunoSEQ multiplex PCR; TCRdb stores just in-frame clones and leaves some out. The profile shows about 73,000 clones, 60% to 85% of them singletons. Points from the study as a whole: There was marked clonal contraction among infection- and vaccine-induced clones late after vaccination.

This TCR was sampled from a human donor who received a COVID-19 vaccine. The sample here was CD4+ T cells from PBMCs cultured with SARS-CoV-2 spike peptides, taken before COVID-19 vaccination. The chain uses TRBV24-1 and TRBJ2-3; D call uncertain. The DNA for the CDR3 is TGTGCCACCAGTGAAGGGATCACAGATACGCAGTATTTT. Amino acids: CATSEGITDTQYF.